This entry features one TCR beta chain sequence. The assay was immunoSEQ multiplex PCR, and TCRdb's table has in-frame clones only and misses some. The table shows roughly 230,000 clones, with 85% occurring only once. The entry originates in a study of blood T cell repertoires in COVID-19. Looking at the study overall: The samples span acute and convalescent COVID-19 from the United States, Italy and Spain.

One Seattle source followed patients from active infection through their disease course. V lost 4 bases, J lost 1 base, and 10 bases lay in between. Germline assignment: CDR1 KGHSH and CDR2 LQKENI. This CDR3 is 14 amino acids long. Sequences were obtained from peripheral blood. The V call is TRBV18, the J call TRBJ2-5, with D perhaps TRBD1 (6 bases). This receptor was taken from a man aged 45-60 years with COVID-19, enrolled during active disease. The CDR3 DNA is TGTGCCAGCTCACTTCGACAGGCCCAAGAGACCCAGTACTTC. It yields the protein CASSLRQAQETQYF.